One and the same sample provided the 26 T cell receptor beta chains below, sequenced in a study of T cells in Graves' hyperthyroidism and ophthalmopathy. The TCR beta CDR3 regions underwent amplification using RNA transcripts as the source. Using the HTBI primer set, a first-round RT-PCR was run on the TCR CDR3. MiXCR, applied by TCRdb to the multiplex PCR reads, yields one record per CDR3 protein. The sample lists roughly 93,000 distinct CDR3 sequences, 35% to 45% occurring once. The sequenced material came from peripheral blood or thyroid tissue (not recorded which). These receptors all stem from a woman aged 25 to 39 with Graves' hyperthyroidism.

V usage is TRBV28 and J usage is TRBJ2-7, with TRBD1 identical over 8 bases. This CDR3 is built from 15 residues. From germline, CDR1 is MDHEN and CDR2 SYDVKM. The junction had 9 bases not matched to a gene; V was cut back by 5 bases and J by 3 bases. CDR3 protein: CASSGTPDRGYEQYF. Here the CDR3 DNA reads TGTGCCAGCAGTGGGACTCCTGACAGGGGCTACGAGCAGTACTTC.

This clonotype was observed many times. This chain connects TRBV7-2 to TRBJ2-2; the D gene is possibly TRBD2 (5 bases). The CDR3 totals 17 residues. Per the germline V gene, CDR1 is SGHTA and CDR2 is FQGNSA. The germline V and J ends were trimmed by 1 base and 1 base, with 13 bases remaining between them. The CDR3 protein is CASSLDIYGVNTGELFF. Here the CDR3 DNA reads TGTGCCAGCAGCTTAGATATTTACGGGGTGAACACCGGGGAGCTGTTTTTT.

This clonotype was detected many times. The rearrangement links TRBV24-1 to TRBJ1-1, with a tentative D call TRBD1 (6 bases). The CDR3 loop spans 12 amino acids. Between the trimmed V and J ends, which lost 9 bases and 3 bases, there was a span of 10 bases. CDR1 KGHDR and CDR2 SFDVKD come from the germline V gene. The CDR3 DNA reads as TGTGCCACCCGCGGGGGGCACACTGAAGCTTTCTTT. Translating gives CATRGGHTEAFF.

The rearrangement uses TRBV7-3 and TRBJ2-5, with 10 bases aligning to TRBD2. After removal of 5 bases from V and 7 bases from J, the junction contained 4 bases not matched to a gene. CDR3 size: 13 residues. Germline V CDR1 and CDR2: SGHTA, FQGTGA. As DNA, the CDR3 is TGTGCCAGCAGCAGGACTAGCGGTGTGACCCAGTACTTC. Encoded protein: CASSRTSGVTQYF.

This clonotype has more than one count but fewer than ten. J is TRBJ2-7 and V is TRBV29-1; D may be TRBD1 or TRBD2 (6 bases each). V lost 4 bases and J 3 bases, leaving 13 bases between the germline ends. The germline gives CDR1 SQVTM, CDR2 ANQGSEA. The length of the CDR3 is 13 residues. The CDR3 loop is CSVAGAWVYEQYF. DNA of the CDR3: TGCAGCGTTGCGGGGGCGTGGGTCTACGAGCAGTACTTC.

Note on this clonotype: Being one base from a much bigger clone, this may be a read error. The gene calls are TRBV6-5 and TRBJ1-1; no clear D gene. The CDR3 is made up of 15 amino acids. Trimming cost V 0 bases and J 1 base, with 9 bases left between them. The germline CDR1 and CDR2 sequences are MNHEY and SVGAGI. CDR3 DNA: TGTGCCAGCAGTTACTCTTGGAGGAGGAACACTGAAGCTTTCTTT. Its translation is CASSYSWRRNTEAFF.

The rearrangement links TRBV7-2 to TRBJ2-5, with D unclear. V was shortened by 2 bases and J by 4 bases, with 11 bases between the two germline ends. Germline loops: CDR1 SGHTA, CDR2 FQGNSA. The CDR3 consists of 14 residues. In DNA, the CDR3 is TGTACCAGCAGCTTAAGGGCAGACCGAGAGACCCAGTACTTC. It yields the protein CTSSLRADRETQYF.

This clonotype has at least ten counts. The chain is built from TRBV6-5 and TRBJ2-7; 7 bases match TRBD1. The germline V gene has CDR1 MNHEY and CDR2 SVGAGI. The CDR3 spans 14 residues. With 6 bases clipped from V and 6 bases from J, the junction kept 11 bases outside the gene matches. The CDR3: CASRVGQLGREQYF. In DNA form, the CDR3 reads TGTGCCAGCAGGGTGGGACAGTTGGGTCGCGAGCAGTACTTC.

CDR3 in DNA: TGTGCCAGCAGCGAGAACTATGGCTACACCTTC. Its translation: CASSENYGYTF. The rearrangement uses TRBV2 and TRBJ1-2; D call uncertain. V lost 6 bases and J lost 2, with 4 bases in between. CDR3 length equals 11 residues. CDR1 and CDR2 from the germline V gene are SNHLY and FYNNEI.

This clonotype was observed at least ten times. A read error is possible here, since a much larger clone lies one base away. This CDR3 fails to terminate in the conserved phenylalanine or tryptophan, so it likely reflects a read error. The V and J genes are TRBV10-3 and TRBJ1-1; D call uncertain. The CDR3 loop spans 15 amino acids. Trimming removed 3 bases from V and 0 bases from J, with 11 bases in between. Germline CDR1 ENHRY, CDR2 SYGVKD. CDR3 residues: CAISDLVGMNTEAFL. CDR3 in DNA: TGTGCCATCAGTGATTTGGTGGGAATGAACACTGAAGCTTTCCTT.

This chain links TRBV9 with TRBJ1-2; 7 positions agree with TRBD1. CDR1 and CDR2 (germline): SGDLS, YYNGEE. The CDR3 has 12 residues. The V and J ends lost 2 bases and 5 bases, in that order; junction bases with no gene match: 0. CDR3 protein: CASSVGQYGYTF. CDR3 in DNA: TGTGCCAGCAGCGTGGGACAGTATGGCTACACCTTC.

CDR3: CASSLIWGEAYEQYF. The CDR3 region has the DNA TGTGCCAGCAGCTTGATTTGGGGGGAAGCCTACGAGCAGTACTTC. V usage is TRBV7-8 and J usage is TRBJ2-7; weak D call: TRBD2 (6 bases). The CDR3 totals 15 residues. Germline V gene sequence: CDR1 SGHVS, CDR2 FQNEAQ. Trimming shortened V by 3 bases and J by 2 bases, and 14 bases separated the two germline ends. Supplemented by reference TRBV7-8 and TRBJ2-7, the full variable domain reads GAGVSQSPRYKVAKRGQDVALRCDPISGHVSLFWYQQALGQGPEFLTYFQNEAQLDKSGLPSDRFFAERPEGSVSTLKIQRTQQEDSAVYLCASSLIWGEAYEQYFGPGTRLTVT.

There are many counts of this clonotype. The chain recombines TRBV6-5 with TRBJ2-3; TRBD2 is a possible D gene (6 bases). CDR1 MNHEY and CDR2 SVGAGI come from the germline V gene. The CDR3 contains 13 residues. V was shortened by 7 bases and J by 5 bases, with 13 bases between the two germline ends. The CDR3 sequence: CASTGVSLDTQYF. The CDR3, as DNA: TGTGCCAGCACGGGAGTTTCACTAGATACGCAGTATTTT.

The chain has TRBV20-1 and TRBJ2-5, with 10 positions matching TRBD1. Germline CDR1 reads DFQATT; CDR2 reads SNEGSKA (reference sequence). CDR3 length equals 15 residues. V shed 3 bases, J shed 7 bases, and the junction held 11 bases outside the gene matches. The CDR3, as DNA: TGCAGTGCTAGTCCCGGGACAGGGGACCTGGGGACCCAGTACTTC. Its translation: CSASPGTGDLGTQYF.

This clonotype is a singleton in its sample. The V and J genes are TRBV15 and TRBJ1-1; TRBD1 agrees at 7 bases. The CDR3 contains 14 residues. Trimming removed 0 bases from V and 4 bases from J; junction bases left unmatched: 2. Germline CDR1 LNHNV, CDR2 YYDKDF (reference sequence). As DNA, the CDR3 is TGTGCCACCAGCAGAGATCCAGGGGGCACTGAAGCTTTCTTT. Residues: CATSRDPGGTEAFF. The full variable domain, completed using reference TRBV15 and TRBJ1-1, is DAMVIQNPRYQVTQFGKPVTLSCSQTLNHNVMYWYQQKSSQAPKLLFHYYDKDFNNEADTPDNFQSRRPNTSFCFLDIRSPGLGDTAMYLCATSRDPGGTEAFFGQGTRLTVV.

This clonotype was found many times. V usage is TRBV7-2 and J usage is TRBJ2-7; TRBD2 matches 7 bases. V lost 0 bases and J lost 8; bases outside the gene matches: 7. Germline V lookup: CDR1 SGHTA, CDR2 FQGNSA. The CDR3 loop spans 14 amino acids. This CDR3 reads CASSLARLAAKQYF. CDR3 nucleotide sequence: TGTGCCAGCAGCTTAGCGCGGCTAGCGGCCAAGCAGTACTTC. The complete variable domain, with remaining parts taken from reference TRBV7-2 and TRBJ2-7, reads GAGVSQSPSNKVTEKGKDVELRCDPISGHTALYWYRQSLGQGLEFLIYFQGNSAPDKSGLPSDRFSAERTGGSVSTLTIQRTQQEDSAVYLCASSLARLAAKQYFGPGTRLTVT.

This clonotype came up many times. The CDR3 does not close with the conserved phenylalanine or tryptophan, likely indicating a read error. CDR3 nucleotides: TGTGCCAGCAGCTTAGACGGTCCCAAAGCTTTCCTT. It codes for CASSLDGPKAFL. The chain employs TRBV7-2 and TRBJ1-1; D remains ambiguous. Germline CDR1 reads SGHTA; CDR2 reads FQGNSA. The V end lost 1 base, the J end lost 9 bases, and 9 bases lay between the germline ends. The CDR3 consists of 12 residues.

This clonotype was recorded many times. The chain is built from TRBV5-1 and TRBJ1-2; tentatively, D is TRBD1 (6 bases). This CDR3 has 13 residues. Trimming shortened V by 3 bases and J by 4 bases, and 10 bases separated the two germline ends. From germline, CDR1 is SGHRS and CDR2 YFSETQ. CDR3 coding DNA: TGCGCCAGCAGCTCGACAGGAATCTATGGCTACACCTTC. This translates into CASSSTGIYGYTF.

Here the CDR3 reads CASSPQGSSNEKLFF. As DNA, the CDR3 is TGCGCCAGCAGCCCTCAGGGGTCAAGTAATGAAAAACTGTTTTTT. This chain connects TRBV5-1 to TRBJ1-4; TRBD1 might be the D (6 bases). Germline V gene sequence: CDR1 SGHRS, CDR2 YFSETQ. This CDR3 spans 15 amino acids. Trimming removed 4 bases from V and 4 bases from J, with 14 bases in between.

The gene calls are TRBV20-1 and TRBJ2-7; TRBD2 agrees at 8 bases. The CDR3 has 13 residues. Germline CDR1 DFQATT, CDR2 SNEGSKA (reference sequence). The ends lost 5 bases at V and 6 bases at J; junction bases unmatched: 9. This chain's CDR3 is CSASRAGEGEQYF. CDR3 bases: TGCAGTGCTTCACGAGCGGGAGAAGGCGAGCAGTACTTC.

The table lists this clonotype with many counts. CDR3 in amino acids: CASSYSNPSGYGYTF. CDR3 DNA sequence: TGTGCCAGCAGTTACTCGAACCCCTCGGGCTATGGCTACACCTTC. The chain couples TRBV6-5 to TRBJ1-2; D ambiguous. Per germline, CDR1 MNHEY and CDR2 SVGAGI. Trimming took off 0 bases at V and 4 bases at J, with 12 bases between the two ends. The CDR3 length is 15 residues.

In this sample, this clonotype turned up many times. The genes are TRBV10-3 and TRBJ2-5; D is undetermined. Germline V CDR1 and CDR2: ENHRY, SYGVKD. Trimming left V 3 bases short and J 5 bases short, with 10 bases between. The CDR3 contains 13 residues. This CDR3 reads CAISEFVGETQYF. As DNA, the CDR3 is TGTGCCATCAGTGAATTTGTTGGTGAGACCCAGTACTTC.

For this clonotype: This could be a read error, since a much larger clone is one nucleotide away. The CDR3 coding sequence is TGTGCCAGCGGCTTACCAATAGTCCCGGGACAGGGACGGGGCACTGAAGCTTTCTTT. Amino acid sequence: CASGLPIVPGQGRGTEAFF. The chain couples TRBV7-9 to TRBJ1-1, with TRBD1 matching 9 bases. The length of the CDR3 is 19 residues. Germline CDR1 reads SEHNR; CDR2 reads FQNEAQ (reference sequence).

This clonotype was recorded many times. The chain couples TRBV28 to TRBJ1-2; D might be TRBD1 (6 bases). Germline V gene lookup returns CDR1 MDHEN and CDR2 SYDVKM. V gave up 5 bases and J gave up 5 bases, with 24 bases separating them. The CDR3 totals 17 residues. For the CDR3, the DNA is TGTGCCAGCAGTCCAGTAGATGGGACAACTTCAGATTATGGCTACACCTTC. This codes for CASSPVDGTTSDYGYTF.

Many counts were recorded for this clonotype. The chain uses TRBV6-2 or TRBV6-3 and TRBJ1-1; D not certain. The V gene's germline CDR1 is MNHEY and CDR2 SVGEGT. The CDR3 spans 11 residues. With 6 bases removed from V and 6 bases from J, the gap between germline ends came to 8 bases. CDR3 DNA sequence: TGTGCCAGCAGGCTCGGCCCTGAAGCTTTCTTT. Translating it yields CASRLGPEAFF.

This clonotype was detected ten times or more. The chain links TRBV27 to TRBJ1-5; TRBD1 might be the D (5 bases). Germline-derived CDR1 and CDR2 are MNHEY and SMNVEV (reference sequence). V was pared by 6 bases and J by 7 bases, with 16 bases between. The CDR3 is 14 amino acids. The CDR3 sequence: CASSTGGGHQPQHF. CDR3 in DNA: TGTGCCAGCAGCACGGGGGGAGGCCACCAGCCCCAGCATTTT.